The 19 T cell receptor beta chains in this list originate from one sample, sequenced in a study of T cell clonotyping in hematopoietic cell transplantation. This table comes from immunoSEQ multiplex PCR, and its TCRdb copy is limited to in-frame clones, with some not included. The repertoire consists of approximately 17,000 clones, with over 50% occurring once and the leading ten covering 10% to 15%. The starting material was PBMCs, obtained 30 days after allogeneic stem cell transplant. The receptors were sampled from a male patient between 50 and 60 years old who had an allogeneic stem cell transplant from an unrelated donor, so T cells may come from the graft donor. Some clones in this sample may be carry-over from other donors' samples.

The CDR3 DNA reads TGTGCCAGCAGTACCCCTTGGACAGGGGCAGCAGAGCGGGTTTCCCAAGAGACCCAGTACTTC. Its translation: CASSTPWTGAAERVSQETQYF. This sequence joins TRBV28 and TRBJ2-5; TRBD1 matches at 9 bases. Trimming at V came to 5 bases and at J to 1 base, leaving 23 bases not matched to a gene. Germline V gene lookup returns CDR1 MDHEN and CDR2 SYDVKM. The CDR3 runs 21 residues.

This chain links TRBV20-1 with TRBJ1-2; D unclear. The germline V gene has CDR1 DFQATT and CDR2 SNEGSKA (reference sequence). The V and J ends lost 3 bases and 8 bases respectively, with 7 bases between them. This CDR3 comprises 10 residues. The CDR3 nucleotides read TGCAGTGCTAGCTCGGGCGGCTACACCTTC. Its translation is CSASSGGYTF.

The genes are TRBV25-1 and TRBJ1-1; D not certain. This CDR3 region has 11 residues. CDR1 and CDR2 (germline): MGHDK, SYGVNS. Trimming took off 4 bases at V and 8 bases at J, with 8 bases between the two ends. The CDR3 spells CASSALEEAFF. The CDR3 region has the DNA TGTGCCAGCAGTGCACTGGAAGAAGCTTTCTTT. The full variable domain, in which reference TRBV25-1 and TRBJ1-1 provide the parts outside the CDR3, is EADIYQTPRYLVIGTGKKITLECSQTMGHDKMYWYQQDPGMELHLIHYSYGVNSTEKGDLSSESTVSRIRTEHFPLTLESARPSHTSQYLCASSALEEAFFGQGTRLTVV.

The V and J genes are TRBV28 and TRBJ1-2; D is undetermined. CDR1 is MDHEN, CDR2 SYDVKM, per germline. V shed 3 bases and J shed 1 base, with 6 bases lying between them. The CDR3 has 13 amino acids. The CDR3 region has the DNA TGTGCCAGCAGTTTCGGCAGTAACTATGGCTACACCTTC. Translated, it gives CASSFGSNYGYTF.

The CDR3 coding sequence is TGTGCCAGCAGTTACTCCCGGACAGGGGAATCACCCCTCCACTTT. Amino acid sequence: CASSYSRTGESPLHF. The V and J genes are TRBV6-5 and TRBJ1-6, with 9 bases lining up with TRBD1. Germline CDR1 and CDR2: MNHEY and SVGAGI. Trimming at V came to 0 bases and at J to 10 bases, leaving 4 bases not matched to a gene. The CDR3 totals 15 residues.

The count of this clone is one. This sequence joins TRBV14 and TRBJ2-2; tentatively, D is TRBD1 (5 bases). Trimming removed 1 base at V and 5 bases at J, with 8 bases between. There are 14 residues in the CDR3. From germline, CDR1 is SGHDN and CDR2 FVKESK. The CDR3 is CASSQVSGTGELFF. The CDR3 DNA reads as TGTGCCAGCAGCCAAGTGTCAGGGACCGGGGAGCTGTTTTTT.

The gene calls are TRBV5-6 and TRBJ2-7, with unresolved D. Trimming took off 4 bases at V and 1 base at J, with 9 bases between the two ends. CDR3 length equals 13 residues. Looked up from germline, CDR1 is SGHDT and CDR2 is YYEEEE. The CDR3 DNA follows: TGTGCCAGCAGCATTGACGAGTCCTACGAGCAGTACTTC. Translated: CASSIDESYEQYF. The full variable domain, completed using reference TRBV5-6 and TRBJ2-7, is DAGVTQSPTHLIKTRGQQVTLRCSPKSGHDTVSWYQQALGQGPQFIFQYYEEEERQRGNFPDRFSGHQFPNYSSELNVNALLLGDSALYLCASSIDESYEQYFGPGTRLTVT.

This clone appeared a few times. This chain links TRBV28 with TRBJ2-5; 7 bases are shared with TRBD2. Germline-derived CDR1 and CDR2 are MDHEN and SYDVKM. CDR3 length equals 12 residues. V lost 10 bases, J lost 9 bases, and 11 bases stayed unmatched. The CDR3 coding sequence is TGTGCCACCCAGGCGGGGGAGAGACCCCAGTACTTC. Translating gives CATQAGERPQYF.

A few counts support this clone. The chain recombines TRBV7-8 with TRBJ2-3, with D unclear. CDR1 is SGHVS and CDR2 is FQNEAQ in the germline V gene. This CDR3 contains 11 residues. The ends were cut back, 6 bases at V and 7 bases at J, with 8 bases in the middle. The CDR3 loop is CASSGVNTQYF. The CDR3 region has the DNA TGTGCCAGCAGTGGTGTTAATACGCAGTATTTT.

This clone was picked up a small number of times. Here the CDR3 reads CASTLGDTGHQPQHF. The CDR3 region has the DNA TGTGCCAGCACCCTAGGGGACACCGGGCATCAGCCCCAGCATTTT. The chain combines TRBV28 with TRBJ1-5; D is perhaps TRBD1 (6 bases). V dropped 7 bases and J dropped 5 bases, with 18 bases sitting between them. Germline CDR1 MDHEN, CDR2 SYDVKM. The length of the CDR3 is 15 residues.

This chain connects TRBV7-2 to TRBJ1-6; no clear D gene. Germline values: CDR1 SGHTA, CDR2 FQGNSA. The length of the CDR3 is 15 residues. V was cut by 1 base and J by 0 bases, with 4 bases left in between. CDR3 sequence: CASSLVSSYNSPLHF. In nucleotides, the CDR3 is TGTGCCAGCAGCTTAGTGAGCTCCTATAATTCACCCCTCCACTTT.

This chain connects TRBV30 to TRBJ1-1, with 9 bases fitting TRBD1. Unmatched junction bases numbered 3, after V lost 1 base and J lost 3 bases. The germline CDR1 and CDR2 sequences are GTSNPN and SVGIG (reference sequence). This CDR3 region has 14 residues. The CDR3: CAWSGDRVHTEAFF. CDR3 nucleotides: TGTGCCTGGAGTGGGGACAGGGTGCACACTGAAGCTTTCTTT.

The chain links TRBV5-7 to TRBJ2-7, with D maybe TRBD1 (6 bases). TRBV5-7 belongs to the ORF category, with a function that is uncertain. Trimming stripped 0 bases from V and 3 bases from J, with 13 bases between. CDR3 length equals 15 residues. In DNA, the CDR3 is TGTGCCAGCAGCTTGGCCAGGGGAATGAGCTACGAGCAGTACTTC. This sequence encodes CASSLARGMSYEQYF.

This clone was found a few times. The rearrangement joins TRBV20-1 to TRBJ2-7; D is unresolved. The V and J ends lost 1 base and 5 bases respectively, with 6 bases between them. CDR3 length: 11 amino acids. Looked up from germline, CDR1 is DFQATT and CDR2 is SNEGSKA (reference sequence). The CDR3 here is CSARGTHEQYF. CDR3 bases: TGCAGTGCTAGAGGGACGCACGAGCAGTACTTC.

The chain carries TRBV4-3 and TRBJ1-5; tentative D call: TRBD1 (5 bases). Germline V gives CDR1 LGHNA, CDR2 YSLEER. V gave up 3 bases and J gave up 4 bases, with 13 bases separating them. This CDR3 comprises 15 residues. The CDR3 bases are TGCGCCAGCAGCCAGGAGTGGGGACTTAATCAGCCCCAGCATTTT. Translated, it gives CASSQEWGLNQPQHF.

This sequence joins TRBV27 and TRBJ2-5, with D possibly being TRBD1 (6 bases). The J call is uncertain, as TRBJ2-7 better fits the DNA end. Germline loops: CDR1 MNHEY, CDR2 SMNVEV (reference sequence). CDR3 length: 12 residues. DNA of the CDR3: TGTGCCAGCAGTTTACTAGGGGGCGAGCAGTACTTC. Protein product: CASSLLGGEQYF.

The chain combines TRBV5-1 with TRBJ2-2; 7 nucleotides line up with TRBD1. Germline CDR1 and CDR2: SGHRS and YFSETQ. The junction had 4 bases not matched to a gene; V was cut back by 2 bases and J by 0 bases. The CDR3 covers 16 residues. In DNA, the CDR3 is TGCGCCAGCAGCTTACAGGGGACCGCGAACACCGGGGAGCTGTTTTTT. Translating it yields CASSLQGTANTGELFF.

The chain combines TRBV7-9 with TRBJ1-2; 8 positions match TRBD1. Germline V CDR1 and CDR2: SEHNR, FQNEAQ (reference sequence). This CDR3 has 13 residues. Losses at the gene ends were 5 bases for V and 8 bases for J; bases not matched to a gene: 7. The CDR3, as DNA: TGTGCCAGCAGCCTTCCAGGGGGCGAGGGCTACACCTTC. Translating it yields CASSLPGGEGYTF.

DNA of the CDR3: TGTGCCAGCAGTGGCACAGGGGGCGATCAACCCGGGGAGCTGTTTTTT. It codes for CASSGTGGDQPGELFF. This chain uses TRBV6-4 with TRBJ2-2, with 9 bases lining up with TRBD1. The CDR3 sequence is 16 residues long. V lost 4 bases and J lost 6; bases outside the gene matches: 9. Germline values: CDR1 MRHNA, CDR2 SNTAGT.